This T cell receptor beta chain was identified during a study of cytomegalovirus exposure and HLA in healthy donors. Study as a whole: Prior work identified about 120 million unique TCR beta sequences in around 170 million T cells. Study-wide points: It was reported that the classifier diagnosed cytomegalovirus status with high specificity and sensitivity in both the original and validation cohorts.

The PCR ran on 60 Vbeta and 13 Jbeta primers. The protocol was immunoSEQ multiplex PCR, while the TCRdb copy is restricted to in-frame clones and leaves out a portion. Here the sample spans some 91,000 clones, 78% being singletons. This clone came up a few times. Its antigen is not identified. Germline V gene data show CDR1 as SNHLY and CDR2 as FYNNEI. This CDR3 spans 15 amino acids. Deletions cut 5 bases from V and 5 bases from J, with 15 bases between. This receptor was obtained from a woman aged 55-75 years in good health and CMV-seronegative. The gene calls are TRBV2 and TRBJ1-4; a weak D match, TRBD1 (6 bases). The specimen sequenced was PBMCs. CDR3 residues: CASSPQGKENEKLFF. The DNA for the CDR3 is TGTGCCAGCAGTCCTCAGGGGAAGGAGAATGAAAAACTGTTTTTT.